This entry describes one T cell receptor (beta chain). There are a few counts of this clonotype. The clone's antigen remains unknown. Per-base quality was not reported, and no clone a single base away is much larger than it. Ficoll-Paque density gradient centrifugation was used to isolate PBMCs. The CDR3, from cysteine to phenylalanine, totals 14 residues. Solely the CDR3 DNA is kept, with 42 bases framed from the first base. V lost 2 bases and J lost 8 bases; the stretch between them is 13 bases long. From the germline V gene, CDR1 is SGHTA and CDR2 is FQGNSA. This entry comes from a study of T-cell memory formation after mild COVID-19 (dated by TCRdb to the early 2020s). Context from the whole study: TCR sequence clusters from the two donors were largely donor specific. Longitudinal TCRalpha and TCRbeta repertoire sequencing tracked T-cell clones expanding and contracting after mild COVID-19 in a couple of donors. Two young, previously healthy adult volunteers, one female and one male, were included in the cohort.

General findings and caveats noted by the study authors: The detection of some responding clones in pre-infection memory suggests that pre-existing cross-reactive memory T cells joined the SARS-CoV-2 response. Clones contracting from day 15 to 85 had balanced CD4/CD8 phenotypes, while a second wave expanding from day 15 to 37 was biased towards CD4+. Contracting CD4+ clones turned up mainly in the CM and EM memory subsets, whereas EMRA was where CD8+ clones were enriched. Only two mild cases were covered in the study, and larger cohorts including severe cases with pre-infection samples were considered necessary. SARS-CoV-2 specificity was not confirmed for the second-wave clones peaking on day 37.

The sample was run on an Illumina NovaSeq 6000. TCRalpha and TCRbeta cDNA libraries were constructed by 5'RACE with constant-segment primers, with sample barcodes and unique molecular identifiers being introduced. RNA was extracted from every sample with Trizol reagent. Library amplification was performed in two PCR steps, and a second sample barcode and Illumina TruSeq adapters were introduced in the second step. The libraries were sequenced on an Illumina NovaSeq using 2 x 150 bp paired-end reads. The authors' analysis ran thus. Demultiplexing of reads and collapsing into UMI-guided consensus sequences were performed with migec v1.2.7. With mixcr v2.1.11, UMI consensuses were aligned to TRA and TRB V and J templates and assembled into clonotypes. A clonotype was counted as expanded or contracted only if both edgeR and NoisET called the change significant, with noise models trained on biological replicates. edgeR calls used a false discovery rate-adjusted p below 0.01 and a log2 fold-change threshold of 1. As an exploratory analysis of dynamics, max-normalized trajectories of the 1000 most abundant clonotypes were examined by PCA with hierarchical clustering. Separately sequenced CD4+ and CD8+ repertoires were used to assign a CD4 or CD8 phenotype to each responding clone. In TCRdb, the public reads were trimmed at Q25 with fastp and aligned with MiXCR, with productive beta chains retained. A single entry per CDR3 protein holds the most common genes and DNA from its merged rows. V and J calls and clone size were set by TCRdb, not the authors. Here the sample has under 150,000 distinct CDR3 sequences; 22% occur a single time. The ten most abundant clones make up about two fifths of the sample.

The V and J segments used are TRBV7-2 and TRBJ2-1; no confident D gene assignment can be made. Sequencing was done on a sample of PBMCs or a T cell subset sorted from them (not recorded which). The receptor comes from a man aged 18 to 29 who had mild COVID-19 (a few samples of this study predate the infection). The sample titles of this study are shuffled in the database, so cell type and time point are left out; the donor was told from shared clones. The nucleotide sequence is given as TGTGCCAGCAGCTTAAGGTCTCGGCGCGATGAGCAGTTCTTC. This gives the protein CASSLRSRRDEQFF. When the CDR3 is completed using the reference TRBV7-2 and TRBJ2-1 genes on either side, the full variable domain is GAGVSQSPSNKVTEKGKDVELRCDPISGHTALYWYRQSLGQGLEFLIYFQGNSAPDKSGLPSDRFSAERTGGSVSTLTIQRTQQEDSAVYLCASSLRSRRDEQFFGPGTRLTVL.